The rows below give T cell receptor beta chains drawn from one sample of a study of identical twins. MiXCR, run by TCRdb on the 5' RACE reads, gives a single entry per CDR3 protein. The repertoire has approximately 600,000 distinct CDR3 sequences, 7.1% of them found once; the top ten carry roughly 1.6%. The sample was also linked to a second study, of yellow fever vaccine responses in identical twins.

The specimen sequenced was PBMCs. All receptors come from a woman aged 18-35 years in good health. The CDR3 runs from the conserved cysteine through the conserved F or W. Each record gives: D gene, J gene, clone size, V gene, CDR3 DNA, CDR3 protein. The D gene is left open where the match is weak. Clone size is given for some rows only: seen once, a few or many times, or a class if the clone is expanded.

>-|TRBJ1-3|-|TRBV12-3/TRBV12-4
TGTGCCAGCAGTTTATTGGGAAACACCATATATTTT
CASSLLGNTIYF
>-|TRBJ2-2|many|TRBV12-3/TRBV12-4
TGTGCCAGCTCCCCTGTGGGTATGGCCGGGGAGCTGTTTTTT
CASSPVGMAGELFF
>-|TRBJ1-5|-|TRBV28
TGTGCCAGCGGAGGAGGCATCCCCAATCAGCCCCAGCATTTT
CASGGGIPNQPQHF
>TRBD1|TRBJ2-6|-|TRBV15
TGTGCCACCAGCAGAGGGACAGGCGCAAACTCTGGGGCCAACGTCCTGACTTTC
CATSRGTGANSGANVLTF
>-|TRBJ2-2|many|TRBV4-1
TGCGCCAGCAGCCAAGAAGTATCTTACACCACCGGGGAGCTGTTTTTT
CASSQEVSYTTGELFF
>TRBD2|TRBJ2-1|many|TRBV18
TGTGCCAGCTCACCACCAGCGGGAGTGAGTGAGTTCTTC
CASSPPAGVSEFF
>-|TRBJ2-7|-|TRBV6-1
TGTGCCAGCAGTGCCCTAGTCGGCAGCGCCTACGAGCAGTACTTC
CASSALVGSAYEQYF
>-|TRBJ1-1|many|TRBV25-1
TGTGCCAGCCGGGCCCTCATGAACACTGAAGCTTTCTTT
CASRALMNTEAFF
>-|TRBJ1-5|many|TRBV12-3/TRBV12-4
TGTGCCAGCAGTTTAGCGCGCAGGGAAGTAGGTCAGCCCCAGCATTTT
CASSLARREVGQPQHF
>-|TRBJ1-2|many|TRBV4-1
TGCGCCAGCAGCCAAGTACGAGGGACACCCTCTAACTATGGCTACACCTTC
CASSQVRGTPSNYGYTF
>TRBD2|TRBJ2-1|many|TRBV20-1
TGCAGTGCTAATAGCGGGAGTGGTTTTGAGCAGTTCTTC
CSANSGSGFEQFF
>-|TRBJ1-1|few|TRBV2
TGTGCCAGCAGTGAAGCGGGGGTAGGGACTGAAGCTTTCTTT
CASSEAGVGTEAFF
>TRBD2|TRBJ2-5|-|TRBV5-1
TGCGCCAGCAGCTTGAACGGGGGGGAGTATCGGGAGACCCAGTACTTC
CASSLNGGEYRETQYF
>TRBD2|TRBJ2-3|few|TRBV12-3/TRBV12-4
TGTGCCAGCAGTTTGTCTCTAGCGGGGGGGACGCAATCTAGCACAGATACGCAGTATTTT
CASSLSLAGGTQSSTDTQYF
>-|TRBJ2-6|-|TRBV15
TGTGCCACCAGAAGAGGGACTTCCTCTGGGGCCAACGTCCTGACTTTC
CATRRGTSSGANVLTF
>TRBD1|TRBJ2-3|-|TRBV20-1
TGCAGTGCTAGAGTTCAGGCAGGGGGCCTGGGTACGCAGTATTTT
CSARVQAGGLGTQYF
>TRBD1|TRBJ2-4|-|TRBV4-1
TGCGCCAGCAGCCAAGGCGATGGACAGGGGAGAAACATTCAGTACTTC
CASSQGDGQGRNIQYF
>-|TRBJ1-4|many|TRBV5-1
TGCGCCAGCAGCTTTGGGGACGCAACTAATGAAAAACTGTTTTTT
CASSFGDATNEKLFF
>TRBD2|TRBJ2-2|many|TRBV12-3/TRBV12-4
TGTGCCAGCAGCCGACCTGGGACTAGCCGCGCCGGGGAGCTGTTTTTT
CASSRPGTSRAGELFF
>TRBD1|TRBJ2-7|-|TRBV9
TGTGCCAGCAGTTCCCCGGGACAGGGAAAGTACGAGCAGTACTTC
CASSSPGQGKYEQYF
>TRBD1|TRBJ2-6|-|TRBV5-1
TGCGCCAGCAGCGACGGACAGGGGTCGAACTCTGGGGCCAACGTCCTGACTTTC
CASSDGQGSNSGANVLTF
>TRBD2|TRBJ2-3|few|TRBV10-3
TGTGCCATCAGTGAAAGCGGGGGCCCCTCATCCGATACGCAGTATTTT
CAISESGGPSSDTQYF
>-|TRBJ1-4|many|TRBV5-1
TGCGCCAGCAGCTTGTTTACAGGGAGCGACCCAACTAATGAAAAACTGTTTTTT
CASSLFTGSDPTNEKLFF
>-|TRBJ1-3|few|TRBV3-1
TGTGCCAGCAGGGGTTCGCTCTCTGGAAACACCATATATTTT
CASRGSLSGNTIYF
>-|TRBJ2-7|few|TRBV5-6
TGTGCCAGCAGCTTGGGAGATCTGACCTACGAGCAGTACTTC
CASSLGDLTYEQYF
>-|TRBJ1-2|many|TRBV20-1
TGCAGTGCTAGAGCGGCCGCGTATGGCTACACCTTC
CSARAAAYGYTF
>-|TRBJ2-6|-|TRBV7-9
TGTGCCAGCAGCTTATTCGGGGCGGCCGGGGCCAACGTCCTGACTTTC
CASSLFGAAGANVLTF
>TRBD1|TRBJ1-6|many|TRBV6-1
TGTGCCAGCGCTACAGGGGTGAGGAATTCACCCCTCCACTTT
CASATGVRNSPLHF
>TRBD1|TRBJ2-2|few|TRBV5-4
TGTGCCAGCAGCCGGACAGGGGAGAGGACCGGGGAGCTGTTTTTT
CASSRTGERTGELFF
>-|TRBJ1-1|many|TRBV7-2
TGTGCCAGCAGCTTAGTCCAGGGGCTGGGGGAAGCTTTCTTT
CASSLVQGLGEAFF
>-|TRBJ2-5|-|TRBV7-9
TGTGCCAGCAGCATGGACCCTGCAGAGACCCAGTACTTC
CASSMDPAETQYF
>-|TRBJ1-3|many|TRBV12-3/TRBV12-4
TGTGCCAGCGGCATCTTCTCTGGAAACACCATATATTTT
CASGIFSGNTIYF
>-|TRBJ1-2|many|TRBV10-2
TGCGCCAGCAGTGAGCGTGGCGGTGGCTACACCTTC
CASSERGGGYTF
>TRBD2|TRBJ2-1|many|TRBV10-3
TGTGCCCTACGGGCGACTAGCGGTGTCTACAATGAGCAGTTCTTC
CALRATSGVYNEQFF
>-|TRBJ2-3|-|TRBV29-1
TGCAGCGTTGTGGCAGATACGCAGTATTTT
CSVVADTQYF
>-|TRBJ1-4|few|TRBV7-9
TGTGCCAGCAGCTTAAACCCATGGAGTTATGGTGAAAAACTGTTTTTT
CASSLNPWSYGEKLFF
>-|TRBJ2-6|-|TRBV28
TGTGCCAGCAGTTTCCAGTTATCTGGGGCCAACGTCCTGACTTTC
CASSFQLSGANVLTF
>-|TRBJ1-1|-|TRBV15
TGTGCCACCAGCAGAGATGACGAGGTGAACACTGAAGCTTTCTTT
CATSRDDEVNTEAFF
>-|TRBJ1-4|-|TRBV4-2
TGTGCCAGCAGCCAGACGACAGCCTTTAATGAAAAACTGTTTTTT
CASSQTTAFNEKLFF
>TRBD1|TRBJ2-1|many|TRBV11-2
TGTGCCAGCAGATCAACCGGGACAGGGTATAGCTCCTACAATGAGCAGTTCTTC
CASRSTGTGYSSYNEQFF
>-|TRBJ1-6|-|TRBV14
TGTGCCAGCAGCCAAGACAGGGGAAAGCATTCACCCCTCCACTTT
CASSQDRGKHSPLHF
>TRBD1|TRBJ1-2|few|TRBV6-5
TGTGCCAGCAGTTACAGGGGGCAGATTTATGGCTACACCTTC
CASSYRGQIYGYTF
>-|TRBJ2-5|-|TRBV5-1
TGCGCCAGCATCTGGGGGCGGGGGCCCCAAGAGACCCAGTACTTC
CASIWGRGPQETQYF
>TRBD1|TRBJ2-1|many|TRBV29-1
TGCAGCGTTGAGGGACAGGGAAATGAGCAGTTCTTC
CSVEGQGNEQFF
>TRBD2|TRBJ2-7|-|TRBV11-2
TGTGCCAGCAGCCCGCTAGCGGGAGGCAGCTCCTACGAGCAGTACTTC
CASSPLAGGSSYEQYF
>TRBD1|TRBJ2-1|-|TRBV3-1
TGTGCCAGCAGACCAAGAGCGCTGGGACAGGAGCAGTTCTTC
CASRPRALGQEQFF
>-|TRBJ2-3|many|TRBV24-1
TGTGCCACCAGTGACCGAGCTGACCCCAAGGATACGCAGTATTTT
CATSDRADPKDTQYF
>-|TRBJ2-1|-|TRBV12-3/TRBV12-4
TGTGCCAGCAGTCTGAACACTCCCTACAATGAGCAGTTCTTC
CASSLNTPYNEQFF
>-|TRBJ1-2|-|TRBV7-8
TGTGCCAGCAGCTTCCGGGCGACCTATGGCTACACCTTC
CASSFRATYGYTF
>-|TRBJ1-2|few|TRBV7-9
TGTGCCAGCACCAAAGGGGGGTCCGGCTATGGCTACACCTTC
CASTKGGSGYGYTF
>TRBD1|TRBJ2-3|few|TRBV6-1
TGTGCCAGCAGTCGGGACAGGGGGGGACCGTTTACTAGCACAGATACGCAGTATTTT
CASSRDRGGPFTSTDTQYF
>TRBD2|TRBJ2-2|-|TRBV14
TGTGCCAGCAGCCAAGTGGCTAGCGGGAAAACCGGGGAGCTGTTTTTT
CASSQVASGKTGELFF
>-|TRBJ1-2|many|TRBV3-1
TGTGCCAGCAGCCAAGAAGCCAAGGGAGCGCCCTATGGCTACACCTTC
CASSQEAKGAPYGYTF
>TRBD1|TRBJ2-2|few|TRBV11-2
TGTGCCAGCAGCTCTTTCCCGGGACAGGGTCTCTCCGGGGAGCTGTTTTTT
CASSSFPGQGLSGELFF
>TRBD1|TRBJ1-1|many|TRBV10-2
TGCGCCAGCAGTGAGTCGACAGGGGCCTACACTGAAGCTTTCTTT
CASSESTGAYTEAFF
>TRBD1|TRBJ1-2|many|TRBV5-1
TGCGCCAGCAGCTTGGGACAGGGAACTAACTATGGCTACACCTTC
CASSLGQGTNYGYTF
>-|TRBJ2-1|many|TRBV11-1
TGTGCCAGCAGCTTTGATCTCGGCGGGCCCACCTCCCACAATGAGCAGTTCTTC
CASSFDLGGPTSHNEQFF
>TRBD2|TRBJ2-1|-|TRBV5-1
TGCGCCAGCAGCTCCCCCGGGACTAGCAGCAATGAGCAGTTCTTC
CASSSPGTSSNEQFF
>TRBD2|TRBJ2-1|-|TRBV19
TGTGCCAGTAGTATCCCGGGCGCTAGCGGGAGTTATGAGCAGTTCTTC
CASSIPGASGSYEQFF